The 5 T cell receptor beta chains below come from one sample, sequenced in a study of shared clonotypes between healthy human individuals. The data were produced by immunoSEQ multiplex PCR, yet TCRdb's version contains in-frame clones alone and is incomplete. The sample has around 2.1 million clones, roughly 91% seen once; the top ten hold about 1.5%. Naive CD8 cells lacked CD45RO, underwent positive selection for CCR7 and left out terminally differentiated effector memory CD45RA+ cells. The sequenced sample was naive CD8+ T cells from PBMCs. The origin of the receptors is a man younger than 35 in good health. Some clones in this sample may be carry-over from other donors' samples.

This chain uses TRBV27 with TRBJ2-3; 7 bases map to TRBD2. Trimming removed 3 bases from V and 2 bases from J; junction bases left unmatched: 11. In germline, CDR1 is MNHEY, CDR2 SMNVEV (reference sequence). This CDR3 has 17 residues. The CDR3 loop reads CASSFVGGTPDTDTQYF. In nucleotides, the CDR3 is TGTGCCAGCAGTTTCGTGGGGGGGACTCCCGACACAGATACGCAGTATTTT.

The gene calls are TRBV9 and TRBJ2-2, with D uncertain. Germline V gene data show CDR1 as SGDLS and CDR2 as YYNGEE. V gave up 4 bases and J gave up 4 bases, with 8 bases separating them. The CDR3 loop spans 13 amino acids. The CDR3 nucleotides are TGTGCCAGCAGCCTTGTGAGCACCGGGGAGCTGTTTTTT. This sequence encodes CASSLVSTGELFF.

The chain joins TRBV11-2 to TRBJ2-5; D call uncertain. In germline, CDR1 is SGHAT, CDR2 FQNNGV. Trimming took 4 bases from V and 13 from J, leaving 19 bases between them. The CDR3 spans 13 residues. CDR3 nucleotides: TGTGCCAGCAGCTCCGATTTCGGATGGTTGGCGTACTTC. Its translation is CASSSDFGWLAYF.

The chain employs TRBV7-3 and TRBJ2-1; tentatively, D is TRBD1 (7 bases). V dropped 1 base and J dropped 8 bases, with 12 bases sitting between them. The germline gives CDR1 SGHTA, CDR2 FQGTGA. The CDR3 runs 14 residues. CDR3 in amino acids: CASSLNGRGDEQFF. CDR3 in DNA: TGTGCCAGCAGCTTAAATGGCAGGGGGGATGAGCAGTTCTTC.

The rearrangement uses TRBV10-2 and TRBJ1-5, with 7 bases that match TRBD1. Unmatched junction bases numbered 11, after V lost 5 bases and J lost 4 bases. Germline V gives CDR1 WSHSY, CDR2 SAAADI. The CDR3 runs to 16 residues. For the CDR3, the DNA is TGCGCCAGCAGTCACAGGACAGGTCACCTTAATCAGCCCCAGCATTTT. Protein: CASSHRTGHLNQPQHF.